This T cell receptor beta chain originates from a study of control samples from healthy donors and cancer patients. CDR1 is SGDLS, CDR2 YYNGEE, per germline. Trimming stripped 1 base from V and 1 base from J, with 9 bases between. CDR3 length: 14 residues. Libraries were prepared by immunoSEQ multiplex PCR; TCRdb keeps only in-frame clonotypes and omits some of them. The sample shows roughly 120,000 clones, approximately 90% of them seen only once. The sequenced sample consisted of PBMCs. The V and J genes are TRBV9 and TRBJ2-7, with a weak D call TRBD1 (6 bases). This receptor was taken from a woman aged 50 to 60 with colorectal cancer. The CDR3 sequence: CASSVTGQSYEQYF. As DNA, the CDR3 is TGTGCCAGCAGCGTAACAGGGCAGTCCTACGAGCAGTACTTC.